This passage covers 31 T cell receptor beta chains from one sample sequenced in a study of cytomegalovirus exposure and HLA in healthy donors. Both 60 Vbeta primers and 13 Jbeta primers went into the PCR. The method was immunoSEQ multiplex PCR; TCRdb's version includes in-frame clones alone and lacks a portion of them. The profile shows 150,000 to 200,000 clones, 80% to 90% of them singletons. The specimen was PBMCs. The receptors stem from a woman aged 18-29 years in good health and CMV-seronegative.

V gene TRBV19 combines with J gene TRBJ1-5; D is unclear. Trimming removed 7 bases at V and 3 bases at J, with 19 bases between. This CDR3 has 16 amino acids. Germline V gene data show CDR1 as LNHDA and CDR2 as SQIVND (reference sequence). The CDR3 sequence is CASTLGGKSSNQPQHF. CDR3 DNA sequence: TGTGCCAGTACCTTGGGAGGCAAATCGTCCAATCAGCCCCAGCATTTT.

V gene TRBV5-1 combines with J gene TRBJ2-7, with a tentative D call TRBD2 (5 bases). Trimming stripped 6 bases from V and 3 bases from J, with 7 bases between. Germline CDR1 and CDR2: SGHRS and YFSETQ. This CDR3 has 11 amino acids. CDR3 sequence reads: CASNGDYEQYF. The CDR3 nucleotides are TGCGCCAGCAACGGGGACTACGAGCAGTACTTC.

The rearrangement uses TRBV5-1 and TRBJ2-1; 8 nucleotides line up with TRBD1. V was pared by 2 bases and J by 5 bases, with 6 bases of the junction left unmatched. Looked up from germline, CDR1 is SGHRS and CDR2 is YFSETQ. The CDR3 length is 15 residues. As DNA, the CDR3 is TGCGCCAGCAGCTTATTAGGACAGGGCAACAATGAGCAGTTCTTC. This codes for CASSLLGQGNNEQFF.

This chain joins TRBV2 and TRBJ2-7; TRBD1 matches 7 bases. CDR3 length equals 14 residues. Germline values: CDR1 SNHLY, CDR2 FYNNEI. V lost 11 bases to trimming and J lost 1 base; unmatched junction nucleotides: 11. The CDR3 loop is CALRQGSLSYEQYF. In DNA form, the CDR3 reads TGTGCCTTGAGACAGGGATCCTTATCCTACGAGCAGTACTTC.

V is TRBV6-1 and J is TRBJ2-5; TRBD2 aligns across 14 bases. V was pared by 6 bases and J by 4 bases, with 4 bases of the junction left unmatched. The length of the CDR3 is 15 residues. In germline, CDR1 is MNHNS, CDR2 SASEGT. CDR3 amino acids: CASRGTSGRGETQYF. The CDR3 DNA is TGTGCCAGCAGAGGGACTAGCGGGAGAGGAGAGACCCAGTACTTC.

The chain has TRBV18 and TRBJ1-1; 10 bases map to TRBD1. V shed 6 bases and J 1 base; nucleotides not matched to a gene: 2. The CDR3 runs to 14 residues. Per germline, CDR1 KGHSH and CDR2 LQKENI. CDR3: CASSRDRGNTEAFF. In nucleotides, the CDR3 is TGTGCCAGCTCCAGGGACAGGGGGAACACTGAAGCTTTCTTT.

The chain employs TRBV11-3 and TRBJ2-7; 10 nucleotides align to TRBD1. CDR1 and CDR2 (germline): SGHNT, YENEEA. With V trimmed by 4 bases and J by 5 bases, 5 bases remained unmatched. This CDR3 region has 14 residues. The CDR3 region is CASSSRDRGHEQYF. In DNA form, the CDR3 reads TGTGCCAGCAGCTCCCGGGACAGGGGACACGAGCAGTACTTC.

V gene TRBV16 combines with J gene TRBJ2-2; tentatively, D is TRBD2 (6 bases). Germline V gene sequence: CDR1 KGHSY, CDR2 FQNENV. The CDR3 is 16 amino acids. The ends were cut back, 2 bases at V and 3 bases at J, with 13 bases in the middle. Written as DNA, the CDR3 is TGTGCCAGCAGCCAACGGGGGTCGCGGGACACCGGGGAGCTGTTTTTT. Translating gives CASSQRGSRDTGELFF.

This clone was picked up one time. J is TRBJ2-1 and V is TRBV4-2; 10 bases line up with TRBD2. Per germline, CDR1 LGHNA and CDR2 YNFKEQ. The V gene end was trimmed by 2 bases and the J gene end by 7 bases; junction bases not matched to a gene: 11. This CDR3 has 17 amino acids. CDR3 coding DNA: TGTGCCAGCAGCCAACAATTACTAGCGGGACCAAAAAATGAGCAGTTCTTC. This encodes CASSQQLLAGPKNEQFF.

The chain uses TRBV2 and TRBJ2-7; D ambiguous. Germline loops: CDR1 SNHLY, CDR2 FYNNEI. This CDR3 spans 11 amino acids. V was trimmed by 6 bases and J by 4 bases, leaving 7 bases between them. The CDR3 reads CASSQIYEQYF. The CDR3 DNA reads TGTGCCAGCAGCCAGATTTACGAGCAGTACTTC.

This sequence joins TRBV10-1 and TRBJ1-1, with D hard to call. The CDR3 runs 15 residues. Germline values: CDR1 WNHNN, CDR2 SYGVQD (reference sequence). Trimming shortened V by 1 base and J by 5 bases, and 14 bases separated the two germline ends. The CDR3 sequence is CASSEFGAGKTEAFF. CDR3 coding DNA: TGCGCCAGCAGTGAGTTTGGTGCCGGGAAAACTGAAGCTTTCTTT.

This clone was detected only a few times. The V call is TRBV6-4, the J call TRBJ2-3, with 7 bases aligning to TRBD1. J lost 4 bases, V lost 0 bases, and 1 base had no gene match. Germline V lookup: CDR1 MRHNA, CDR2 SNTAGT. The CDR3 contains 14 residues. The CDR3 DNA follows: TGTGCCAGCAGTGACTCGCAGGGGGCAGATACGCAGTATTTT. It codes for CASSDSQGADTQYF.

V gene TRBV4-3 combines with J gene TRBJ2-1; 10 bases are shared with TRBD2. Germline V CDR1 and CDR2: LGHNA, YSLEER. The ends lost 0 bases at V and 3 bases at J; junction bases unmatched: 11. This CDR3 spans 19 amino acids. The DNA of the CDR3 is TGCGCCAGCAGCCAAGATCTAGCGGGAGCCTCAGGAGGCTACAATGAGCAGTTCTTC. The encoded protein is CASSQDLAGASGGYNEQFF.

This rearrangement joins TRBV6-1 to TRBJ2-7; 9 bases are shared with TRBD2. This CDR3 comprises 14 residues. Trimming cost V 5 bases and J 4 bases; bases outside gene matches: 6. In germline, CDR1 is MNHNS, CDR2 SASEGT. This CDR3 reads CASSTGTSSYEQYF. The CDR3 DNA sequence: TGTGCCAGCAGTACCGGGACTAGCTCATACGAGCAGTACTTC.

This chain uses TRBV28 with TRBJ1-5, with TRBD1 as a possible D gene (6 bases). Trimming removed 4 bases from V and 1 base from J, with 11 bases in between. This CDR3 has 15 residues. Germline CDR1 is MDHEN and CDR2 is SYDVKM. Here the CDR3 DNA reads TGTGCCAGCAGTTCGACAGGACAGAGCAATCAGCCCCAGCATTTT. Its protein product is CASSSTGQSNQPQHF. The full variable domain, completed using reference TRBV28 and TRBJ1-5, is DVKVTQSSRYLVKRTGEKVFLECVQDMDHENMFWYRQDPGLGLRLIYFSYDVKMKEKGDIPEGYSVSREKKERFSLILESASTNQTSMYLCASSSTGQSNQPQHFGDGTRLSIL.

V is TRBV7-8 and J is TRBJ1-1; 8 bases fit TRBD1. V dropped 5 bases and J dropped 7; count of bases not matched to a gene: 15. There are 16 residues in the CDR3. Germline CDR1 SGHVS, CDR2 FQNEAQ. This chain's CDR3 is CASSLLGGQVDGEAFF. In nucleotides, the CDR3 is TGTGCCAGCAGCCTCCTGGGGGGACAGGTGGATGGTGAAGCTTTCTTT. Full variable domain (outside the CDR3, taken from reference TRBV7-8 and TRBJ1-1): GAGVSQSPRYKVAKRGQDVALRCDPISGHVSLFWYQQALGQGPEFLTYFQNEAQLDKSGLPSDRFFAERPEGSVSTLKIQRTQQEDSAVYLCASSLLGGQVDGEAFFGQGTRLTVV.

This chain connects TRBV28 to TRBJ2-7; TRBD2 matches 9 bases. Per the germline V gene, CDR1 is MDHEN and CDR2 is SYDVKM. The CDR3 totals 13 residues. The ends lost 6 bases at V and 2 bases at J; junction bases unmatched: 2. The CDR3 region is CASRTSGAYEQYF. The CDR3 DNA sequence: TGTGCCAGCAGGACTAGCGGAGCCTACGAGCAGTACTTC.

The V gene is TRBV11-3, the J gene TRBJ2-5, with 10 bases that match TRBD2. V lost 2 bases to trimming and J lost 5 bases; unmatched junction nucleotides: 8. This CDR3 has 16 residues. Germline V CDR1 and CDR2: SGHNT, YENEEA. CDR3 sequence (DNA): TGTGCCAGCAGCTTAAGGGCCAGCGGGAGGGCGGAGACCCAGTACTTC. The encoded protein is CASSLRASGRAETQYF.

The chain uses TRBV6-5 and TRBJ2-7; TRBD1 might be the D (6 bases). CDR1 is MNHEY and CDR2 is SVGAGI in the germline V gene. Trimming pared 5 bases from V and 8 bases from J, leaving 10 bases between. The CDR3 covers 11 residues. The CDR3 nucleotides are TGTGCCAGCAGTGACCGGGACAAGCAGTACTTC. The encoded protein is CASSDRDKQYF.

This chain joins TRBV28 and TRBJ2-7; 12 positions agree with TRBD1. The V segment lost 6 bases and the J segment 0 bases; nucleotides outside the gene matches: 18. CDR1 is MDHEN, CDR2 SYDVKM, per germline. The CDR3 is 20 amino acids. The CDR3 region has the DNA TGTGCCAGCAGGCCAAGATTGGGGGACAGGGGGCTTACAAGCTCCTACGAGCAGTACTTC. It translates to CASRPRLGDRGLTSSYEQYF.

The rearrangement uses TRBV6-5 and TRBJ2-7; 9 bases map to TRBD1. CDR1 MNHEY and CDR2 SVGAGI come from the germline V gene. The CDR3 spans 15 residues. V was clipped by 4 bases and J by 5 bases; unmatched bases: 9. The CDR3 DNA sequence: TGTGCCAGCAGTTCTCCCGGGACAGGGAGGGACGAGCAGTACTTC. As protein: CASSSPGTGRDEQYF.

CDR3 coding DNA: TGTGCCAGCAGTGCCGACAGGGAGGATCAGCCCCAGCATTTT. It yields the protein CASSADREDQPQHF. The chain joins TRBV2 to TRBJ1-5; 7 bases are a match to TRBD1. The germline gives CDR1 SNHLY, CDR2 FYNNEI. The J segment lost 5 bases and the V segment lost 4 bases, leaving 5 bases of the junction unmatched. This CDR3 is 14 amino acids long.

CDR3 nucleotide sequence: TGTGCCAGCCAGGGTAGTCCTCGCTACAATGAGCAGTTCTTC. This gives the protein CASQGSPRYNEQFF. The rearrangement links TRBV7-9 to TRBJ2-1; perhaps TRBD1 as D (5 bases). V was cut by 8 bases and J by 3 bases, with 14 bases left in between. Germline V gene data show CDR1 as SEHNR and CDR2 as FQNEAQ (reference sequence). The CDR3 consists of 14 residues.

The J gene is TRBJ2-5, the V gene TRBV2, with a weak D call TRBD1 (5 bases). CDR3 length: 14 residues. Germline lookup yields CDR1 SNHLY and CDR2 FYNNEI. Trimming stripped 7 bases from V and 4 bases from J, with 16 bases between. The CDR3 DNA follows: TGTGCCAGCACCAGGGTAGGGGTAGGAGAGACCCAGTACTTC. Protein product: CASTRVGVGETQYF.

This clone occurred a few times. This chain joins TRBV28 and TRBJ1-2; possible D gene TRBD1, 5 bases. This CDR3 spans 13 amino acids. V was trimmed by 6 bases and J by 3 bases, leaving 11 bases between them. Germline V lookup: CDR1 MDHEN, CDR2 SYDVKM. For the CDR3, the DNA is TGTGCCAGCAGCAGGGAGGAGGACTATGGCTACACCTTC. This translates into CASSREEDYGYTF.

As concerns this clone: The same CDR3 arises from other DNA sequences in this sample as well. This sequence joins TRBV5-1 and TRBJ1-1; 8 bases line up with TRBD1. The CDR3 sequence is 13 residues long. V gave up 4 bases and J gave up 3 bases; unmatched junction bases: 2. Germline CDR1 reads SGHRS; CDR2 reads YFSETQ. The CDR3 DNA is TGCGCCAGCAGCCTGACAGGGGACACTGAAGCTTTCTTT. This translates into CASSLTGDTEAFF.

This clone was seen a handful of times. CDR3 DNA sequence: TGTGCCAGCTCACCTGGAGGGAGCGAGCAGTACTTC. Translating it yields CASSPGGSEQYF. The rearrangement joins TRBV18 to TRBJ2-7; perhaps TRBD2 as D (6 bases). The CDR3 covers 12 residues. CDR1 is KGHSH and CDR2 is LQKENI in the germline V gene. With 3 bases removed from V and 6 bases from J, the gap between germline ends came to 9 bases.

The V and J genes are TRBV6-1 and TRBJ1-1; D may be TRBD1 (6 bases). The CDR3 is made up of 13 amino acids. CDR1 is MNHNS, CDR2 SASEGT, per germline. V was shortened by 4 bases and J by 10 bases, with 16 bases between the two germline ends. CDR3 in amino acids: CASSGDKEFGAFF. The DNA for the CDR3 is TGTGCCAGCAGTGGGGACAAAGAATTCGGAGCTTTCTTT.

The chain uses TRBV18 and TRBJ2-3, with TRBD1 as a possible D gene (6 bases). The CDR3 spans 16 residues. Per the germline V gene, CDR1 is KGHSH and CDR2 is LQKENI. Trimming left V 3 bases short and J 2 bases short, with 15 bases between. CDR3 in amino acids: CASSPWGLADTDTQYF. DNA for the CDR3: TGTGCCAGCTCACCTTGGGGGCTTGCCGACACAGATACGCAGTATTTT.

The chain links TRBV19 to TRBJ1-5; TRBD1 aligns across 8 bases. The CDR3 is made up of 16 amino acids. Germline CDR1 LNHDA, CDR2 SQIVND (reference sequence). V was clipped by 5 bases and J by 7 bases; unmatched bases: 13. CDR3 protein: CASSAPTGALEQPQHF. The CDR3 DNA follows: TGTGCCAGTAGTGCCCCGACAGGGGCCTTAGAGCAGCCCCAGCATTTT.

This chain uses TRBV30 with TRBJ1-1; D ambiguous. V lost 4 bases and J 5 bases, leaving 11 bases between the germline ends. CDR1 GTSNPN and CDR2 SVGIG come from the germline V gene (reference sequence). The CDR3 contains 12 residues. The CDR3 DNA follows: TGTGCCTGGACTCAGGTTTTGACTGAAGCTTTCTTT. It encodes CAWTQVLTEAFF.